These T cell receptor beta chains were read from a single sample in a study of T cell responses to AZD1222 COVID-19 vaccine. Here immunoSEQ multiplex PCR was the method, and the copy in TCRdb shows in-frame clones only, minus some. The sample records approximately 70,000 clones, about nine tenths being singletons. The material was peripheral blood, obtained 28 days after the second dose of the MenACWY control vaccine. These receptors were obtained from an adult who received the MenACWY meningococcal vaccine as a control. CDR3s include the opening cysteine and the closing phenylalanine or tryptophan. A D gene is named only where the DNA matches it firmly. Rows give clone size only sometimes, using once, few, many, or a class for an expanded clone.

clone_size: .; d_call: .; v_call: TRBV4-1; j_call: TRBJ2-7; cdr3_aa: CASSQDRLYEQYF; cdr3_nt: TGCGCCAGCAGCCAAGATCGACTGTACGAGCAGTACTTC
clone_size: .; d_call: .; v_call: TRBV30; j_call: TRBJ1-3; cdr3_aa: CACLTWSGNTIYF; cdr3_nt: TGTGCCTGCCTCACCTGGTCTGGAAACACCATATATTTT
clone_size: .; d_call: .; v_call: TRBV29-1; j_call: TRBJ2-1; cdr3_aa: CSVVPGYNEQFF; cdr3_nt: TGCAGCGTTGTCCCGGGCTACAATGAGCAGTTCTTC
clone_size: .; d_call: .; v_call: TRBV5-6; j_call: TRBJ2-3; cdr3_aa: CASSLAKGRLRDTQYF; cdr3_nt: TGTGCCAGCAGCTTGGCCAAAGGCCGGTTGAGAGATACGCAGTATTTT
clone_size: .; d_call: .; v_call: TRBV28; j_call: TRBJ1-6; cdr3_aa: CASSLLSPRQKNSPLHF; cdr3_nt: TGTGCCAGCAGTTTACTATCCCCCAGACAGAAAAATTCACCCCTCCACTTT
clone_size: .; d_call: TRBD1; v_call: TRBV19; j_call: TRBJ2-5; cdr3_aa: CASSPGTAQETQYF; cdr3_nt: TGTGCCAGTAGTCCCGGGACAGCCCAAGAGACCCAGTACTTC
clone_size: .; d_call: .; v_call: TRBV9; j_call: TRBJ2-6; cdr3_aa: CASSVAQSGANVLTF; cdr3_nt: TGTGCCAGCAGCGTAGCTCAATCTGGGGCCAACGTCCTGACTTTC
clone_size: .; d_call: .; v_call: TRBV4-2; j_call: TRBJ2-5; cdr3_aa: CASSQNAGPQQETQYF; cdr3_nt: TGTGCCAGCAGCCAAAACGCGGGGCCGCAACAAGAGACCCAGTACTTC
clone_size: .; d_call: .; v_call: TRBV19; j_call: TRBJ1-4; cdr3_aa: CASSMMAGQNEKLFF; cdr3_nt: TGTGCCAGTAGTATGATGGCAGGTCAAAATGAAAAACTGTTTTTT
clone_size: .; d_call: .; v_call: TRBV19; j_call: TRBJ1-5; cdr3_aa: CASSPRIVGNQPQHF; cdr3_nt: TGTGCCAGTAGCCCCCGGATAGTAGGCAATCAGCCCCAGCATTTT
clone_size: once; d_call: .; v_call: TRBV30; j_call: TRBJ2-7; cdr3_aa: CAWSVLFSLTLYEQYF; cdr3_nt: TGTGCCTGGAGTGTACTGTTCTCCTTGACCCTCTACGAGCAGTACTTC
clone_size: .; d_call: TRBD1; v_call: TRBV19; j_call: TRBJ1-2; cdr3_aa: CASTPRDRGNYGYTF; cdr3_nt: TGTGCCAGTACCCCCAGGGACAGAGGGAACTATGGCTACACCTTC
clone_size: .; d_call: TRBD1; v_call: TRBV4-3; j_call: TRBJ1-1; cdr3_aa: CASSHTDRASEAFF; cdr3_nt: TGCGCCAGCAGCCATACCGACAGGGCTAGTGAAGCTTTCTTT
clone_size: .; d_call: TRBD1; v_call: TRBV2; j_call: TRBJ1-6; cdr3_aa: CASKTGQNNSPLHF; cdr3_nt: TGTGCCAGCAAAACGGGACAGAACAATTCACCCCTCCACTTT
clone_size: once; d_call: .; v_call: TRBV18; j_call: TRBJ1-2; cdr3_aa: CASSPGGLTNYGYTF; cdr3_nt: TGTGCCAGCTCACCCGGCGGACTGACTAACTATGGCTACACCTTC
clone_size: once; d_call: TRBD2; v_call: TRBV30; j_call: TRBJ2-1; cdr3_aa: CACHLWRGYNEQFF; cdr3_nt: TGTGCCTGTCATCTATGGCGGGGGTACAATGAGCAGTTCTTC
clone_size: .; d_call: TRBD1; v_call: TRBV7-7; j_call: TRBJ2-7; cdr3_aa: CASSLAGQDEQYF; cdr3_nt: TGTGCCAGCAGCTTAGCCGGACAGGACGAGCAGTACTTC
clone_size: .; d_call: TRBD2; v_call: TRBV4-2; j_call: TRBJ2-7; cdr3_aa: CASSQAGSGGGYEQYF; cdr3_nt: TGTGCCAGCAGCCAAGCGGGTAGCGGGGGAGGCTACGAGCAGTACTTC
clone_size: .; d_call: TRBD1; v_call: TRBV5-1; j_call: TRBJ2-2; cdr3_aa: CASSLDPQGVNTGELFF; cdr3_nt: TGCGCCAGCAGCTTGGATCCTCAGGGGGTTAACACCGGGGAGCTGTTTTTT
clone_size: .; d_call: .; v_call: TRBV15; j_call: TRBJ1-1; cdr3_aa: CATSRGQSTEAFF; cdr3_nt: TGTGCCACCAGCAGGGGGCAAAGCACTGAAGCTTTCTTT
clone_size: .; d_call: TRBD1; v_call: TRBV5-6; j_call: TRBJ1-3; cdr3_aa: CASSWGQGDPGNTIYF; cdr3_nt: TGTGCCAGCAGCTGGGGACAGGGCGACCCTGGAAACACCATATATTTT
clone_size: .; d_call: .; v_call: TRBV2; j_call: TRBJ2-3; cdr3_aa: CASSDAGGAFSTDTQYF; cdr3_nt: TGTGCCAGCAGTGATGCGGGCGGGGCTTTTAGCACAGATACGCAGTATTTT
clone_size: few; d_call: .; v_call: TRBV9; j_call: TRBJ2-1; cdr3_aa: CASSASPVTDSYNEQFF; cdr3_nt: TGTGCCAGCAGCGCCTCTCCCGTTACCGACTCCTACAATGAGCAGTTCTTC
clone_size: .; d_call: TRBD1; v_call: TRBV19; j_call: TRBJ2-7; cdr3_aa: CASSMQVSGQGYEQYF; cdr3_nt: TGTGCCAGTAGTATGCAGGTTTCGGGACAGGGATACGAGCAGTACTTC